This T cell receptor beta chain was obtained from a study of T cells in Graves' hyperthyroidism and ophthalmopathy. As for the study in general: Peripheral blood samples were taken at initial diagnosis, prior to any treatment. The study's findings and limits: Separation of ophthalmopathy from stable hyperthyroidism was achieved by a 13 V-J model.

V was clipped by 2 bases and J by 7 bases, with 12 bases between them. CDR1 is SNHLY and CDR2 is FYNNEI in the germline V gene. The CDR3 runs to 14 residues. It was considered stable Graves' hyperthyroidism when ophthalmopathy did not progress within 18 months. The study based diagnoses on clinical symptoms, serum thyroxine and TRAb, thyroid ultrasound and orbital computed tomography. This clonotype came up many times. What it binds is unknown. Regions amplified from RNA transcripts were the TCR beta CDR3 regions. The study used the HTBI primer set for a first-round RT-PCR of the TCR CDR3. MiXCR, applied by TCRdb to the multiplex PCR reads, yields one record per CDR3 protein. The sample holds some 800,000 distinct CDR3 sequences, roughly 37% seen once.

The sample was blood. The chain joins TRBV2 to TRBJ1-5; possibly TRBD1 for D (5 bases). The TCR sequence derives from a man between 18 and 29 years old with Graves' hyperthyroidism. CDR3 sequence: CASSEKGTEQPQHF. Written as DNA, the CDR3 is TGTGCCAGCAGTGAAAAAGGGACGGAGCAGCCCCAGCATTTT.